This T cell receptor beta chain was observed in a study of response to subunit inactivated influenza vaccine. The study, taken as a whole, reports: Authors suggested that a seasonal influenza vaccination recruits few new T cells each time.

The ends lost 2 bases at V and 14 bases at J; junction bases unmatched: 11. Germline CDR1 and CDR2: SNHLY and FYNNEI. CDR3 size: 16 residues. Each CDR3 protein gets one entry after TCRdb re-called the RT-PCR reads with MiXCR. The table includes just over 300,000 distinct CDR3 sequences, approximately 21% detected once. On this clonotype: The antigen is not known.

The gene calls are TRBV2 and TRBJ1-6; 11 positions match TRBD1. The origin of this receptor is a man between 45 and 75 years old who received an inactivated influenza vaccine. This specimen was PBMCs from blood, taken 21 months after vaccination. The CDR3 DNA follows: TGTGCCAGCAGTGAACTGAAGGACAGGGGGCTACGCTCCCTCCACTTT. It translates to CASSELKDRGLRSLHF.